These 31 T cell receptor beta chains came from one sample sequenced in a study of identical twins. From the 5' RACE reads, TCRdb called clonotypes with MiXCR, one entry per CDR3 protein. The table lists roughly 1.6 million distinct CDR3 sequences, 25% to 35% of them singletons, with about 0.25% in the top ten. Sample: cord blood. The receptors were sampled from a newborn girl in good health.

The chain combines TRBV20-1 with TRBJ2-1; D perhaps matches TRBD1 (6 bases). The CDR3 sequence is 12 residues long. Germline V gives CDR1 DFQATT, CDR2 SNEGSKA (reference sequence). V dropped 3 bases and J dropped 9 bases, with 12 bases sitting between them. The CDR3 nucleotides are TGCAGTGCTAGGACAGGAACGGGTGAGCAGTTCTTC. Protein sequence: CSARTGTGEQFF.

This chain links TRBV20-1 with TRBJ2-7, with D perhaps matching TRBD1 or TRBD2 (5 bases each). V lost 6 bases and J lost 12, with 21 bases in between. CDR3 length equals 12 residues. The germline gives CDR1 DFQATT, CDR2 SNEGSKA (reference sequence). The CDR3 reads CSAPKMGETRYF. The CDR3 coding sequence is TGCAGTGCCCCCAAGATGGGGGAGACCCGGTACTTC.

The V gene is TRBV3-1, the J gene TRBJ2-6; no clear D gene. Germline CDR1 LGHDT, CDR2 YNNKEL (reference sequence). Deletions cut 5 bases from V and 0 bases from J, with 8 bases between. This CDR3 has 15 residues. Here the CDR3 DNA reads TGTGCCAGCAGCTCAGGAATCTCTGGGGCCAACGTCCTGACTTTC. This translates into CASSSGISGANVLTF.

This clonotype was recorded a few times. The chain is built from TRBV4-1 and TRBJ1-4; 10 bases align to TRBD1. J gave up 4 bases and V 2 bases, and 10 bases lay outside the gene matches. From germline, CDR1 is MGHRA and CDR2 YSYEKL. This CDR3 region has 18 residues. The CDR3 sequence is CASSQRPTGGLRNEKLFF. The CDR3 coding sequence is TGCGCCAGCAGCCAACGCCCGACAGGGGGCCTGCGTAATGAAAAACTGTTTTTT.

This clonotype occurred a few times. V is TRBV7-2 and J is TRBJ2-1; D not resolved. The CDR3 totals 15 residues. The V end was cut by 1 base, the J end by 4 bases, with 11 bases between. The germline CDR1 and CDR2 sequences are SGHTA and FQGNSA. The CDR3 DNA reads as TGTGCCAGCAGCTTAGACGGCCTCCCTTACAATGAGCAGTTCTTC. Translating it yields CASSLDGLPYNEQFF.

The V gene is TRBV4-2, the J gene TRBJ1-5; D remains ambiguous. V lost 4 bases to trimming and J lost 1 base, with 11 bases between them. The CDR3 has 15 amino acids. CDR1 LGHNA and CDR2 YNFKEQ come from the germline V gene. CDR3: CASSPLSGSNQPQHF. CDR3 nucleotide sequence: TGTGCCAGCAGCCCACTCAGCGGAAGCAATCAGCCCCAGCATTTT.

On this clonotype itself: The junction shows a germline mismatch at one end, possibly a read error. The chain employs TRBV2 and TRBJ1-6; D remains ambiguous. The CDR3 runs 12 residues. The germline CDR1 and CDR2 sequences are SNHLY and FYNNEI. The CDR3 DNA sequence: TGTGCCAGCAATAGAGCAGGCTCGCCCCCCCACTTT. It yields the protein CASNRAGSPPHF.

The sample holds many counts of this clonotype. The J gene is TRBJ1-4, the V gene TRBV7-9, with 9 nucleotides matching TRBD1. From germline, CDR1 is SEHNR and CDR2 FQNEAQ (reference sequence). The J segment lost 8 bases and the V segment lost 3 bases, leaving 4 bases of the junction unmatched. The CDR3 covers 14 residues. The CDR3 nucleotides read TGTGCCAGCAGCTTCGGACAGGGGACCGAAAAACTGTTTTTT. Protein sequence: CASSFGQGTEKLFF. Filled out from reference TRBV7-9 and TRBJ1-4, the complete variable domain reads DTGVSQNPRHKITKRGQNVTFRCDPISEHNRLYWYRQTLGQGPEFLTYFQNEAQLEKSRLLSDRFSAERPKGSFSTLEIQRTEQGDSAMYLCASSFGQGTEKLFFGSGTQLSVL.

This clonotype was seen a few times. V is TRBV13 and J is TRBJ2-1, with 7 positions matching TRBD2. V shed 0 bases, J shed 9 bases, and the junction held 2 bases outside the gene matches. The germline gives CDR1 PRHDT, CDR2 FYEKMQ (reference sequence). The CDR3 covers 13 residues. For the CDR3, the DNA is TGTGCCAGCAGCTTAGGGACTAGCATTGAGCAGTTCTTC. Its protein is CASSLGTSIEQFF.

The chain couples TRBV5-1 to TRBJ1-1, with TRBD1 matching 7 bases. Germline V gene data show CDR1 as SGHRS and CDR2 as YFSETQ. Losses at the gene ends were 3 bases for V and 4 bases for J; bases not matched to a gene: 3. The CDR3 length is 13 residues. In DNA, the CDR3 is TGCGCCAGCAGCTGGGACAGCTCCACTGAAGCTTTCTTT. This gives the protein CASSWDSSTEAFF.

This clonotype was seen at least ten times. In DNA form, the CDR3 reads TGTGCCAGCAGCCAGCAAGACTCTGGGGCCAACGTCCTGACTTTC. It encodes CASSQQDSGANVLTF. V gene TRBV12-3 or TRBV12-4 combines with J gene TRBJ2-6; D gene ambiguous. This CDR3 has 15 amino acids. Deletions cut 6 bases from V and 0 bases from J, with 9 bases between.

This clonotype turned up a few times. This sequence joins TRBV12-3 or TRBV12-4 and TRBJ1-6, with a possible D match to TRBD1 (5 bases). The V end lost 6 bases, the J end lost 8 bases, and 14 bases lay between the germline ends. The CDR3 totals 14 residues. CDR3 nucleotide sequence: TGTGCCAGCAGACCGGGGGTTGTGGATTCACCCCTCCACTTT. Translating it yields CASRPGVVDSPLHF.

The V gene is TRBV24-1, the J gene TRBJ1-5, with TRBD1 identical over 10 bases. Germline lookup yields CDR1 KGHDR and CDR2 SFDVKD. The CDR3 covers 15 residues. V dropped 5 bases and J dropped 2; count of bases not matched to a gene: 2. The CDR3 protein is CATSGQGARNQPQHF. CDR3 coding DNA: TGTGCCACCAGTGGACAGGGGGCGCGCAATCAGCCCCAGCATTTT.

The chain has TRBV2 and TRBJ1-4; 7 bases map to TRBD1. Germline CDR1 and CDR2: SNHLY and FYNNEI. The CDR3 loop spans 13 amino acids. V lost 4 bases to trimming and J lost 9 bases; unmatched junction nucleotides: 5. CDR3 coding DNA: TGTGCCAGCAGTGCGCAAGGGGGCAAAAAACTGTTTTTT. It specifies CASSAQGGKKLFF.

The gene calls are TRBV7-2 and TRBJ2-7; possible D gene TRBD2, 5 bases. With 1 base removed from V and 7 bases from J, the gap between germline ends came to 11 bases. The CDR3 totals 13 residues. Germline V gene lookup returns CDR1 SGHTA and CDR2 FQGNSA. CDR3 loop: CASSLVKPGEQYF. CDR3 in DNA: TGTGCCAGCAGCTTAGTAAAACCGGGAGAGCAGTACTTC.

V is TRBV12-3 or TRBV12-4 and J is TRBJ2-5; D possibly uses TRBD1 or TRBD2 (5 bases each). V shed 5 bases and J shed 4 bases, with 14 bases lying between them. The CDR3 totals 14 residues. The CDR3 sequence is CASSARGAAETQYF. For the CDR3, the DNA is TGTGCCAGCAGTGCCCGGGGCGCGGCAGAGACCCAGTACTTC.

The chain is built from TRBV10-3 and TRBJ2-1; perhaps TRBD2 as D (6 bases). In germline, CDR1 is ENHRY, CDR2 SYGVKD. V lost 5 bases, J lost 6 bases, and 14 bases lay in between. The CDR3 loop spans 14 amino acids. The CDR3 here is CAISRAGFLNEQFF. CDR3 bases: TGTGCCATCAGTCGGGCGGGGTTCCTCAATGAGCAGTTCTTC.

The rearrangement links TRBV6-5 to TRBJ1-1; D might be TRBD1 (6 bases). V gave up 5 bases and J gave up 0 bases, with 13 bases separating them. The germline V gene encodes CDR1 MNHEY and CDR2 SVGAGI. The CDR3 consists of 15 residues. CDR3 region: CASSHYRVVNTEAFF. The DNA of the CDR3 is TGTGCCAGCAGTCATTACAGGGTAGTGAACACTGAAGCTTTCTTT.

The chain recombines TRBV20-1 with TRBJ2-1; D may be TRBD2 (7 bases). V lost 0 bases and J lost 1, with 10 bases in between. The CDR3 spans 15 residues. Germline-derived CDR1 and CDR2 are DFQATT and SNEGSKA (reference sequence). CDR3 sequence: CSARDRGASYNEQFF. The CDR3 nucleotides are TGCAGTGCTAGAGATCGGGGGGCGTCCTACAATGAGCAGTTCTTC.

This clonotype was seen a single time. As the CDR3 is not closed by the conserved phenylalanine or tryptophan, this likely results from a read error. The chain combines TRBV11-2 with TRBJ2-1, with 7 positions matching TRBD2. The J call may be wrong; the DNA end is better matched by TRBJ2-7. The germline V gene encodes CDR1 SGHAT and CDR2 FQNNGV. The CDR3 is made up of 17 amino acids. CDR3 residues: CASSPGFRASGYNEQYL. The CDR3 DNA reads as TGTGCCAGCAGTCCCGGGTTTCGGGCTAGCGGATACAATGAGCAGTACCTC.

The CDR3: CASRQSPVRRDNEQFF. DNA for the CDR3: TGCGCCAGCAGGCAGAGCCCCGTTCGGAGGGACAATGAGCAGTTCTTC. This sequence joins TRBV4-1 and TRBJ2-1, with D possibly being TRBD2 (6 bases). The CDR3 covers 16 residues. Trimming stripped 6 bases from V and 5 bases from J, with 20 bases between. Looked up from germline, CDR1 is MGHRA and CDR2 is YSYEKL.

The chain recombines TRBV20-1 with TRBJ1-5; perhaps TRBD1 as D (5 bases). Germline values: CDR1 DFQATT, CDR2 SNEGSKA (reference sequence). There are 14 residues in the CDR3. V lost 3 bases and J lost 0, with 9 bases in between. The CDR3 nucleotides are TGCAGTGCTAGTTGGGGGGGTAGCAATCAGCCCCAGCATTTT. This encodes CSASWGGSNQPQHF.

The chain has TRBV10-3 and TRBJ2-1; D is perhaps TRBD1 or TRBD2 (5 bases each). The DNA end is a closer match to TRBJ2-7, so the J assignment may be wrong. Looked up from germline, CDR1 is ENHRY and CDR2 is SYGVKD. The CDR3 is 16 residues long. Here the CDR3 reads CAISDPPGPSYNEQYF. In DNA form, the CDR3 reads TGTGCCATCAGTGATCCCCCGGGACCCTCCTACAATGAGCAGTACTTC.

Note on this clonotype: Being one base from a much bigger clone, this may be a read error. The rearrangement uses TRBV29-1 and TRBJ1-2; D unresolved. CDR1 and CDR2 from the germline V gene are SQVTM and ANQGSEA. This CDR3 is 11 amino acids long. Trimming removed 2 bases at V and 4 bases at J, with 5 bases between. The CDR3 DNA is TGCAGCGTTGAAAAGAGCTATGGCTACACCTTC. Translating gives CSVEKSYGYTF.

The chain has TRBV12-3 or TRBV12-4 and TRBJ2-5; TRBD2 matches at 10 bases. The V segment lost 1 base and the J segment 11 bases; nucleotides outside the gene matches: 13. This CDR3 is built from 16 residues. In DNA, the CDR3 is TGTGCCAGCAGTTTAGGTCTAGCGGGAGTGCACAATGAGCAGTACTTC. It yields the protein CASSLGLAGVHNEQYF.

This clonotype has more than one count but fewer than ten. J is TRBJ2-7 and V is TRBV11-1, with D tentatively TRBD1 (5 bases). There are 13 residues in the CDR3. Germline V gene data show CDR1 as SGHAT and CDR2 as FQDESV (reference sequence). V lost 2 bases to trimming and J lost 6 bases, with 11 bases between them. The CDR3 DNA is TGTGCCAGCAGCTTAAGGTGGGGCAGCGAGCAGTACTTC. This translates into CASSLRWGSEQYF.

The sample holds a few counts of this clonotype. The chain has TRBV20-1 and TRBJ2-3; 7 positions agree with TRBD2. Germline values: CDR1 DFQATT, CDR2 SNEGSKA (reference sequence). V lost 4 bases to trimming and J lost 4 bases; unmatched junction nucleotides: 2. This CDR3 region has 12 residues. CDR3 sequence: CSATRGADTQYF. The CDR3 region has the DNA TGCAGTGCTACCCGGGGGGCAGATACGCAGTATTTT.

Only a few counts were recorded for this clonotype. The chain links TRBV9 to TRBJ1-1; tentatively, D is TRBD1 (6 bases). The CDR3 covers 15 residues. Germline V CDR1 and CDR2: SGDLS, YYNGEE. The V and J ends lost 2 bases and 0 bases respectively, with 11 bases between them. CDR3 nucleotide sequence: TGTGCCAGCAGCGTCCCCAGGGGTTTGAACACTGAAGCTTTCTTT. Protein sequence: CASSVPRGLNTEAFF.

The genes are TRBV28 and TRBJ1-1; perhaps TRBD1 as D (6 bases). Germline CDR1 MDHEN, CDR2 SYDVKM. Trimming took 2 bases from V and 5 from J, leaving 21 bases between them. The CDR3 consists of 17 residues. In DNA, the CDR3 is TGTGCCAGCAGTTTAAATCCATTCGGACAGAAGGTGACTGAAGCTTTCTTT. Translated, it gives CASSLNPFGQKVTEAFF.

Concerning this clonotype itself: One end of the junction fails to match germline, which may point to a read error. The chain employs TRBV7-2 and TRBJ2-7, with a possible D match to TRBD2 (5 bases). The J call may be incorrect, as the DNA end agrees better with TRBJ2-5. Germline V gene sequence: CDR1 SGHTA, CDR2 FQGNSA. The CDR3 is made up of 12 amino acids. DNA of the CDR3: TGTGTCAGCGGCCGATTGGAGGAGACCCAGTACTTC. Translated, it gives CVSGRLEETQYF.

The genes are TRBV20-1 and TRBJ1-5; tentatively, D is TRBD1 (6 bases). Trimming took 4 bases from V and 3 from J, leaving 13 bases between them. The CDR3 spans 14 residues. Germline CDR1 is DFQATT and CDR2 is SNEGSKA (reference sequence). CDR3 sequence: CSATNDRINQPQHF. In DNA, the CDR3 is TGCAGTGCTACTAACGACAGGATCAATCAGCCCCAGCATTTT.